The clone carrying this TCR beta chain has a handful of counts. Some clones are missing from TCRdb's copy, which holds only in-frame ones; the method was immunoSEQ multiplex PCR. The profile covers under 250,000 clones, with approximately 90% appearing a single time and roughly 6.8% taken by the ten largest. The data originate from a study of blood T cell repertoires in COVID-19. This clonotype was obtained from a woman aged 30 to 39 with COVID-19, enrolled during active disease. The sample consisted of peripheral blood.

The CDR3 sequence: CASTLEIGRDYEQYV. The DNA for the CDR3 is TGTGCCAGCACCCTAGAAATCGGCAGGGACTACGAGCAGTACGTC. The genes are TRBV11-2 and TRBJ2-7; possible D gene TRBD1, 5 bases. The germline CDR1 and CDR2 sequences are SGHAT and FQNNGV. This CDR3 is 15 amino acids long. V dropped 7 bases and J dropped 3 bases, with 19 bases sitting between them.